This T cell receptor (beta chain) is drawn from a study of CD8+ T cells in alopecia areata. As the sequencing template, cDNA was produced by extracting RNA and reverse transcribing it. Assay: immunoSEQ multiplex PCR; the TCRdb copy retains only in-frame clones and omits some. The sample contains 90,000 to 130,000 clones, approximately 63% of which appear only once. The authors sorted CD4+ and CD8+ T cells from PBMCs. General study points: In lesional scalp, particularly from alopecia totalis/universalis, clonality was higher than in normal scalp. Besides other cells, scalp samples also yield sequences of resident alphabeta T cells from normal skin.

The germline V gene has CDR1 SGHNT and CDR2 YYREEE (reference sequence). The CDR3 is 13 amino acids. Trimming pared 0 bases from V and 5 bases from J, leaving 8 bases between. In this sample, this clone turned up a few times. Its antigen remains unknown. Sequenced input: CD8+ T cells sorted from blood. The J gene is TRBJ2-5, the V gene TRBV5-4, with unresolved D. This receptor was identified in a human donor in good health. The CDR3 nucleotides are TGTGCCAGCAGCTTGGATGGTCTGGAGACCCAGTACTTC. It translates to CASSLDGLETQYF.